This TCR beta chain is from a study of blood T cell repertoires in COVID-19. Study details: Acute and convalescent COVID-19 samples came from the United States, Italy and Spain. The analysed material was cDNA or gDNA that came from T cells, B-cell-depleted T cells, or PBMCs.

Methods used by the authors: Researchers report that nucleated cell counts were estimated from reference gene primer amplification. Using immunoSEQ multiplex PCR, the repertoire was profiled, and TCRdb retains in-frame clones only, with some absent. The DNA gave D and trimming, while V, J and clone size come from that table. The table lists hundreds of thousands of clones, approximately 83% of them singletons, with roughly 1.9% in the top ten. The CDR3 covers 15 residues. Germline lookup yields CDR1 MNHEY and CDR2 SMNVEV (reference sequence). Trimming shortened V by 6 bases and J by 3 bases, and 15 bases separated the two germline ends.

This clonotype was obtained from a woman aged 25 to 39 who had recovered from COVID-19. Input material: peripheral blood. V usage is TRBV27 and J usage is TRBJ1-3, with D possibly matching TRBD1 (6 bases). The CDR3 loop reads CASREAGEGGNTIYF. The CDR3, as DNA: TGTGCCAGCAGGGAGGCAGGGGAGGGTGGAAACACCATATATTTT.